This T cell receptor (beta chain) was sequenced for a study of T cell responses to AZD1222 COVID-19 vaccine. Overall study results and limits: Reportedly, close to half of spike-specific TCRs are directed against unmutated variant regions.

Generated by immunoSEQ multiplex PCR, the TCRdb table keeps only in-frame clones and is missing some. This sample has about 150,000 clones; approximately 94% occur once, and the top ten carry approximately 9%. This clone has just one count. Its antigen is as yet unknown. Sample: peripheral blood, taken on day 0 of AZD1222 vaccination. This TCR came from an adult in good health.

The chain's CDR3 is CASSQGGGGNQPQHF. In nucleotides, the CDR3 is TGTGCCAGCAGCCAAGGAGGGGGGGGCAATCAGCCCCAGCATTTT. The chain carries TRBV3-1 (or the pseudogene TRBV3-2) and TRBJ1-5, with a tentative D call TRBD1 (6 bases). CDR1 is LGHDT, CDR2 YNNKEL, per germline (reference sequence). The CDR3 consists of 15 residues. Trimming took off 1 base at V and 2 bases at J, with 9 bases between the two ends.